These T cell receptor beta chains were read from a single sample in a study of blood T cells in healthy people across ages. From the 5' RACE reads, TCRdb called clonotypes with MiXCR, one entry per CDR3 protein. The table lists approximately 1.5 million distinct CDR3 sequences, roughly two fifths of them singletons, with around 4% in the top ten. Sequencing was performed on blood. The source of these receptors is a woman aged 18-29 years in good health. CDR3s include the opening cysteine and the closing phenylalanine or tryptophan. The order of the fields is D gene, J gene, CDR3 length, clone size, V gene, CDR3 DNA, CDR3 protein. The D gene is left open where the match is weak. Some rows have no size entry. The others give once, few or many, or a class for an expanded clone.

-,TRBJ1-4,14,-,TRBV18,TGTGCCAGCTCACAACAGTCAACTAATGAAAAACTGTTTTTT,CASSQQSTNEKLFF
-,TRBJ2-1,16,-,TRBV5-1,TGCGCCAGCAGCTTCCCGGGGACAGCGGGCGTCAATGAGCAGTTCTTC,CASSFPGTAGVNEQFF
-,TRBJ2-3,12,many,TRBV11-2,TGTGCCAGCAGCTATGGCCCAGATACGCAGTATTTT,CASSYGPDTQYF
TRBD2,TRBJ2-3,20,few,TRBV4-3,TGCGCCAGCAGCCCCACCTCCCTTGCTGCGCTAGCGGGGGACGCAGATACGCAGTATTTT,CASSPTSLAALAGDADTQYF
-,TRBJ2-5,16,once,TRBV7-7,TGTGCCAGCAGCTTAGTGGGGCAGGGGACCCAAGAGACCCAGTACTTC,CASSLVGQGTQETQYF
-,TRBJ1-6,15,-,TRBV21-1,TGTGCCAGCAGCAACCGCCGGGACAGGGTTTCACCCCTCCACTTT,CASSNRRDRVSPLHF
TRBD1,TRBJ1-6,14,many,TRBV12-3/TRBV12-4,TGTGCCAGCAGGCCGGGACAGGGGACCTTGCCCCTCCACTTT,CASRPGQGTLPLHF
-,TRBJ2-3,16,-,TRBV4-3,TGCGCCAGCAGCCAAGGACACCTAGGGGGCACAGATACGCAGTATTTT,CASSQGHLGGTDTQYF
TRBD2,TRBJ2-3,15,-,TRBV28,TGTGCCAGCCTCGGACTAGCGGGACTGGCGGATACGCAGTATTTT,CASLGLAGLADTQYF
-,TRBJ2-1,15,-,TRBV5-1,TGCGCCAGCAGCAGGGATTCGCAAGGGACCAATGAGCAGTTCTTC,CASSRDSQGTNEQFF
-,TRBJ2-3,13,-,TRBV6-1,TGTGCCAGCAGCGAGGCACCCACAGATACGCAGTATTTT,CASSEAPTDTQYF
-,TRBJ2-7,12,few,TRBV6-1,TGTGCCAGCAGCGAACGGTACTACGAGCAGTACTTC,CASSERYYEQYF
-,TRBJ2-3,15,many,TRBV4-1,TGCGCCAGCAGCGAGCCGGGAGAGCTGGTCTATACGCAGTATTTT,CASSEPGELVYTQYF
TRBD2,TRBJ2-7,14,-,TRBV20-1,TGCAGTGCCGCACGGACTAGCGGAATCTACGAGCAGTACTTC,CSAARTSGIYEQYF
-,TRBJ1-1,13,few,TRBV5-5,TGTGCCAGCCTTCTGCCGTTGGACACTGAAGCTTTCTTT,CASLLPLDTEAFF
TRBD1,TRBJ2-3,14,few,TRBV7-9,TGTGCCAGCAGTTCTGGGACAGTAAGAGATACGCAGTATTTT,CASSSGTVRDTQYF
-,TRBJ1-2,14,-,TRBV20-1,TGCAGTGCTAGATCCGGACGGAGGGCATATGGCTACACCTTC,CSARSGRRAYGYTF
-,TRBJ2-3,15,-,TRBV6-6,TGTGCCAGCAAGGATATGAAGTCGGGCACAGATACGCAGTATTTT,CASKDMKSGTDTQYF
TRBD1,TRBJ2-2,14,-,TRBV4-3,TGCGCCTGCAGCCTGGGACAGGCTACCGGGGAGTTGTTTTTT,CACSLGQATGELFF
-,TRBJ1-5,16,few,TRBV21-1,TGTGCCAGCAGCGGCCAACGGGACAGGGTTGGGCAGCCCCAGCATTTT,CASSGQRDRVGQPQHF
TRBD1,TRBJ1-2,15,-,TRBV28,TGTGCCAGCAGTTCCCCCGGACAGGGGCGGGGTGGCTACACCTTC,CASSSPGQGRGGYTF
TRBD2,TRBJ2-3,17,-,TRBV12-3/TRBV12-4,TGTGCCAGCAGTTTCGGTCCGCGGGGGGGTGGACCAGATACGCAGTATTTT,CASSFGPRGGGPDTQYF
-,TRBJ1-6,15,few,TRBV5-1,TGCGCCAGCAGCTTCGCCGCCGGTTATAATTCACCCCTCCACTTT,CASSFAAGYNSPLHF
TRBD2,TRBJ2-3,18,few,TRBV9,TGTGCCAGCAGCGTAGGTGCATACGGCGGGAGAGTGACAGATACGCAGTATTTT,CASSVGAYGGRVTDTQYF
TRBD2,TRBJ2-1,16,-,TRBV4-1,TGCGCCAGCAGCCAGAGGCTAGCGGGTTTTAACAATGAGCAGTTCTTC,CASSQRLAGFNNEQFF
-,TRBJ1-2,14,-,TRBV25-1,TGTGCCAGCAGTGGTAAACAGGGATACTATGGCTACACCTTC,CASSGKQGYYGYTF
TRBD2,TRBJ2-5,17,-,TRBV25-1,TGTGCCAGCAGTCTATCAAAAGCGGGGGGAAAAAAAGAGACCCAGTACTTC,CASSLSKAGGKKETQYF
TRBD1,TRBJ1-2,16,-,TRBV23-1,TGCGCCAGCAGTCGGGGGAAGACAGGGGCATTCGACGGCTACACCTTC,CASSRGKTGAFDGYTF
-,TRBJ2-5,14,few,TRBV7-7,TGTGCTAGCAGCCCCTCCGGAGGGGTAGAGACCCAGTACTTC,CASSPSGGVETQYF
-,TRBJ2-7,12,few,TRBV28,TGTGCCAGCAACACCCCCGCCTACGAGCAGTACTTC,CASNTPAYEQYF
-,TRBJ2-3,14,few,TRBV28,TGTGCCAGCAGTCTCAAGAGGAGCACAGATACGCAGTATTTT,CASSLKRSTDTQYF
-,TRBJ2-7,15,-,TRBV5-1,TGCGCCAGCAGTCAGATACTAGCAGCTTTTGGGGAGCAGTACTTC,CASSQILAAFGEQYF
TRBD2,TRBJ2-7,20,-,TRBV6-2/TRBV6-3,TGTGCCAGCAGTTATCCCGGGACTAGCGGGACTACTTCCTCCTACAATAAGCAGTACTTC,CASSYPGTSGTTSSYNKQYF
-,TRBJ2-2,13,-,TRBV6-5,TGTGCCAGCAGTTACTCCCCGGCCGGGGAGCTGTTTTTT,CASSYSPAGELFF
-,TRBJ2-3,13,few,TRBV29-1,TGCAGCGTTGGCGGGGGCTTTGAAGATACGCAGTATTTT,CSVGGGFEDTQYF
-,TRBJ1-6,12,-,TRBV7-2,TGTGCCAGCAGCTGGGTAGATTCACCCCTCCACTTT,CASSWVDSPLHF
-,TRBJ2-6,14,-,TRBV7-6,TGTGCCAGCAGAACAAGATCTGGGGCCAACGTCCTGACTTTC,CASRTRSGANVLTF
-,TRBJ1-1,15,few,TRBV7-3,TGTGCCAGCAGCAAATACCGGGGGATGAACACTGAAGCTTTCTTT,CASSKYRGMNTEAFF
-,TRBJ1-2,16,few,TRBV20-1,TGCAGTGCTAGAGATCCCTCCGGAGGTACTAACTATGGCTACACCTTC,CSARDPSGGTNYGYTF
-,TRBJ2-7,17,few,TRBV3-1,TGTGCCAGCAGCCAACAAAGCCGTCCGGGAGCGGGCCACGAGCAGTACTTC,CASSQQSRPGAGHEQYF
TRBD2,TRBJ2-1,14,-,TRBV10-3,TGTGCCATCAGTCCTAGCGGGGGGCTCGATGAGCAGTTCTTC,CAISPSGGLDEQFF
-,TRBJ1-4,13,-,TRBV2,TGTGCCAGCAGTGAGACGTGGGGCGAAAAACTGTTTTTT,CASSETWGEKLFF
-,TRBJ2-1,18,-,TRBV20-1,TGCAGTGCTAGAGATCTAAATTTGGTGGGGGGTCCCTACAATGAGCAGTTCTTC,CSARDLNLVGGPYNEQFF
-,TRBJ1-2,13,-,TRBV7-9,TGTGCCAGCAGCATAGAAGGGGGTCTTGGCTACACCTTC,CASSIEGGLGYTF
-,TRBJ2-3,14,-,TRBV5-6,TGTGCCAGCAGCTGGGTCCTCGAATCAGATACGCAGTATTTT,CASSWVLESDTQYF